This T cell receptor beta chain was obtained from a study of T-cell reconstitution after alpha-beta-depleted transplantation in children. This clonotype was seen a few times. During its preparation, the TCRbeta library received unique molecular identifiers. TCRdb reanalysed the PCR reads using MiXCR and keeps one entry per CDR3 protein. Of around 440,000 distinct CDR3 sequences in the sample, about 16% were seen once. Germline lookup yields CDR1 SNHLY and CDR2 FYNNEI. The CDR3 has 15 amino acids. Germline trimming cut 6 bases from V and 6 bases from J; bases unmatched to any gene: 5. The rearrangement links TRBV2 to TRBJ2-2; 12 positions match TRBD2. This TCR was sampled from a boy in the first two years of life who had a stem cell transplant for Wiskott-Aldrich syndrome, so the T cells may come from the graft donor. Source: PBMCs, mostly from graft donor cells, taken 360 days after TCRalphabeta/CD19-depleted stem cell transplant. The CDR3 region has the DNA TGTGCCAGCAGAAGGACTAGCGGGGTCTCCGGGGAGCTGTTTTTT. It is translated as CASRRTSGVSGELFF.